The 21 T cell receptor beta chains given below trace back to one sample, sequenced in a study of blood T cells in healthy people across ages. Combining a sample-barcoded 5' primer with a J-beta primer mix, a second PCR ran for roughly 6 to 11 cycles. TCRdb used MiXCR to reprocess the 5' RACE reads, holding one entry per CDR3 protein. The table includes about 1.6 million distinct CDR3 sequences, roughly 32% detected once. Sequenced sample: blood. These receptors were taken from a woman younger than 45 in good health.

This rearrangement joins TRBV20-1 to TRBJ2-1, with unresolved D. V shed 6 bases and J shed 8 bases, with 23 bases lying between them. CDR1 is DFQATT, CDR2 SNEGSKA, per germline (reference sequence). This CDR3 spans 15 amino acids. The CDR3 reads CSAPNPEPKRYEQFF. The CDR3 region has the DNA TGCAGTGCCCCCAACCCGGAACCGAAAAGATATGAGCAGTTCTTC.

A single count supports this clonotype. This sequence joins TRBV14 and TRBJ2-1; maybe TRBD2 (5 bases). Germline CDR1 is SGHDN and CDR2 is FVKESK. Trimming stripped 4 bases from V and 2 bases from J, with 15 bases between. This CDR3 comprises 16 residues. DNA of the CDR3: TGTGCCAGCAGCCGAGTCGTCGGGATTCCCTACAATGAGCAGTTCTTC. Encoded protein: CASSRVVGIPYNEQFF.

This clonotype was counted ten times or more. The chain combines TRBV4-1 with TRBJ2-5, with D uncertain. The V end was cut by 1 base, the J end by 3 bases, with 12 bases between. Germline V lookup: CDR1 MGHRA, CDR2 YSYEKL. The CDR3 spans 15 residues. CDR3 coding DNA: TGCGCCAGCAGCCAAGTTGGGCTGATTAAAGAGACCCAGTACTTC. It is translated as CASSQVGLIKETQYF.

This clonotype was detected once. The chain couples TRBV18 to TRBJ1-2; 7 nucleotides line up with TRBD1. This CDR3 has 15 amino acids. The germline CDR1 and CDR2 sequences are KGHSH and LQKENI. Germline trimming cut 2 bases from V and 3 bases from J; bases unmatched to any gene: 6. This chain's CDR3 is CASSPSDRPHYGYTF. The CDR3 nucleotides read TGTGCCAGCTCACCATCGGACAGGCCTCACTATGGCTACACCTTC.

This clonotype was detected only a few times. This chain connects TRBV27 to TRBJ2-1; 10 bases map to TRBD2. The CDR3 is 20 amino acids. The V gene end was trimmed by 0 bases and the J gene end by 5 bases; junction bases not matched to a gene: 16. Per germline, CDR1 MNHEY and CDR2 SMNVEV (reference sequence). The CDR3 reads CASSLSVILPPSGRDNEQFF. CDR3 coding DNA: TGTGCCAGCAGTTTATCGGTTATTCTCCCGCCTAGCGGGAGAGACAATGAGCAGTTCTTC.

This clonotype was observed a few times. The chain combines TRBV20-1 with TRBJ2-1; 9 bases match TRBD1. Germline V gene sequence: CDR1 DFQATT, CDR2 SNEGSKA (reference sequence). The CDR3 loop spans 15 amino acids. V was pared by 5 bases and J by 1 base, with 6 bases of the junction left unmatched. The chain's CDR3 is CSAFTGGLSYNEQFF. DNA of the CDR3: TGCAGTGCTTTTACAGGGGGCCTTTCCTACAATGAGCAGTTCTTC.

This clonotype was seen at least ten times. The J gene is TRBJ2-1, the V gene TRBV7-9; 7 bases map to TRBD1. The junction had 11 bases not matched to a gene; V was cut back by 1 base and J by 5 bases. The CDR3 extends over 17 amino acids. Germline V gene data show CDR1 as SEHNR and CDR2 as FQNEAQ (reference sequence). CDR3 DNA: TGTGCCAGCAGCTTAGTAAGAGGGGGCCTAGGGAACAATGAGCAGTTCTTC. Encoded protein: CASSLVRGGLGNNEQFF.

The chain recombines TRBV18 with TRBJ2-1; 9 nucleotides align to TRBD1. Germline CDR1 and CDR2: KGHSH and LQKENI. With V trimmed by 6 bases and J by 6 bases, 9 bases remained unmatched. CDR3 length: 15 residues. The CDR3 coding sequence is TGTGCCAGCTCCAGAGGACAGGGGTTTAGCAATGAGCAGTTCTTC. Protein sequence: CASSRGQGFSNEQFF. The full variable domain, its missing parts supplied by reference TRBV18 and TRBJ2-1, is NAGVMQNPRHLVRRRGQEARLRCSPMKGHSHVYWYRQLPEEGLKFMVYLQKENIIDESGMPKERFSAEFPKEGPSILRIQQVVRGDSAAYFCASSRGQGFSNEQFFGPGTRLTVL.

This chain uses TRBV3-1 with TRBJ2-1; D perhaps matches TRBD2 (5 bases). Trimming shortened V by 1 base and J by 9 bases, and 16 bases separated the two germline ends. Germline CDR1 is LGHDT and CDR2 is YNNKEL (reference sequence). The length of the CDR3 is 15 residues. The CDR3 nucleotides read TGTGCCAGCAGCCAAGCGGTGTTAGGAGGAGGTGAGCAGTTCTTC. Translation: CASSQAVLGGGEQFF.

V gene TRBV11-2 combines with J gene TRBJ1-1; the D is unclear. The CDR3 runs 11 residues. The V end was cut by 7 bases, the J end by 10 bases, with 13 bases between. Germline assignment: CDR1 SGHAT and CDR2 FQNNGV. As DNA, the CDR3 is TGTGCCAGCACACTAGAGGGTCTAGCTTTCTTT. It is translated as CASTLEGLAFF.

There are a few counts of this clonotype. This chain links TRBV3-1 with TRBJ2-3, with D hard to call. V lost 0 bases and J lost 4, with 8 bases in between. CDR1 is LGHDT, CDR2 YNNKEL, per germline (reference sequence). CDR3 length: 14 amino acids. The CDR3 sequence is CASSQDLQADTQYF. In nucleotides, the CDR3 is TGTGCCAGCAGCCAAGACTTACAAGCAGATACGCAGTATTTT.

The chain is built from TRBV7-2 and TRBJ2-3; D uncertain. Germline assignment: CDR1 SGHTA and CDR2 FQGNSA. The CDR3 covers 13 residues. The ends were cut back, 8 bases at V and 2 bases at J, with 11 bases in the middle. In DNA form, the CDR3 reads TGTGCCAGCTGCCCTAGTTTCACAGATACGCAGTATTTT. As protein: CASCPSFTDTQYF.

V is TRBV30 and J is TRBJ1-2, with 7 bases aligning to TRBD1. The CDR3 is 13 amino acids. The germline V gene has CDR1 GTSNPN and CDR2 SVGIG (reference sequence). Trimming cost V 7 bases and J 4 bases; bases outside gene matches: 9. In DNA, the CDR3 is TGTGCCTTCTCCCCAGACAGGGCCTATGGCTACACCTTC. This gives the protein CAFSPDRAYGYTF.

A few counts support this clonotype. The chain recombines TRBV27 with TRBJ2-1; TRBD2 aligns across 13 bases. The CDR3 has 16 amino acids. The V and J ends lost 6 bases and 6 bases, in that order; junction bases with no gene match: 8. Germline CDR1 and CDR2: MNHEY and SMNVEV (reference sequence). The CDR3 protein is CASSSRLAGGPNEQFF. DNA for the CDR3: TGTGCCAGCAGCTCCAGACTAGCGGGAGGCCCCAATGAGCAGTTCTTC.

The chain is built from TRBV28 and TRBJ1-2, with 8 nucleotides matching TRBD1. Germline V gene lookup returns CDR1 MDHEN and CDR2 SYDVKM. The ends lost 5 bases at V and 9 bases at J; junction bases unmatched: 14. This CDR3 is 15 amino acids long. CDR3 residues: CASSRGTGKVFSYTF. As DNA, the CDR3 is TGTGCCAGCAGTCGTGGGACAGGCAAAGTCTTTAGCTACACCTTC.

Here the CDR3 reads CSFIWGTGRYEQYF. DNA for the CDR3: TGCAGTTTCATATGGGGCACCGGGCGTTACGAGCAGTACTTC. J is TRBJ2-7 and V is TRBV29-1, with D perhaps TRBD1 (5 bases). Germline CDR1 and CDR2: SQVTM and ANQGSEA. The CDR3 spans 14 residues.

This clonotype has just a few counts. This chain joins TRBV20-1 and TRBJ2-3; 7 nucleotides align to TRBD2. J lost 3 bases, V lost 2 bases, and 8 bases had no gene match. The CDR3 loop spans 15 amino acids. Germline V gene sequence: CDR1 DFQATT, CDR2 SNEGSKA (reference sequence). The CDR3 nucleotides read TGCAGTGCTAGACCTCGAGGCGGGGGAACAGATACGCAGTATTTT. Its translation is CSARPRGGGTDTQYF.

On this clonotype itself: This may come from a read error, since a much larger clone is one base off. The V and J genes are TRBV28 and TRBJ2-5; D remains unclear. The J call may be wrong; the DNA end is better matched by TRBJ2-7. The CDR3 is made up of 12 amino acids. Germline V gene data show CDR1 as MDHEN and CDR2 as SYDVKM. CDR3 coding DNA: TGTGCCAGCAATTTATACCAATACGAGCAGTACTTC. Its protein product is CASNLYQYEQYF.

The rearrangement joins TRBV28 to TRBJ2-5; D is uncertain. CDR3 length: 14 residues. CDR1 is MDHEN, CDR2 SYDVKM, per germline. V lost 4 bases, J lost 2 bases, and 11 bases lay in between. CDR3 sequence (DNA): TGTGCCAGCAGTTCGTACAGTGGGCAAGAGACCCAGTACTTC. This codes for CASSSYSGQETQYF.

The chain has TRBV5-5 and TRBJ1-2; D is unclear. Looked up from germline, CDR1 is SGHKS and CDR2 is YYEKEE (reference sequence). The CDR3 totals 13 residues. Trimming left V 6 bases short and J 6 bases short, with 15 bases between. CDR3 amino acids: CASTSVGDHGYTF. CDR3 bases: TGTGCCAGCACCTCAGTCGGGGATCATGGCTACACCTTC.

CDR3 in amino acids: CASSQGETGGWYGYTF. The DNA of the CDR3 is TGCGCCAGCAGCCAAGGGGAAACAGGGGGCTGGTATGGCTACACCTTC. This chain connects TRBV4-1 to TRBJ1-2; 9 bases map to TRBD1. The CDR3 covers 16 residues. V lost 1 base and J lost 5; bases outside the gene matches: 8. The V gene's germline CDR1 is MGHRA and CDR2 YSYEKL.